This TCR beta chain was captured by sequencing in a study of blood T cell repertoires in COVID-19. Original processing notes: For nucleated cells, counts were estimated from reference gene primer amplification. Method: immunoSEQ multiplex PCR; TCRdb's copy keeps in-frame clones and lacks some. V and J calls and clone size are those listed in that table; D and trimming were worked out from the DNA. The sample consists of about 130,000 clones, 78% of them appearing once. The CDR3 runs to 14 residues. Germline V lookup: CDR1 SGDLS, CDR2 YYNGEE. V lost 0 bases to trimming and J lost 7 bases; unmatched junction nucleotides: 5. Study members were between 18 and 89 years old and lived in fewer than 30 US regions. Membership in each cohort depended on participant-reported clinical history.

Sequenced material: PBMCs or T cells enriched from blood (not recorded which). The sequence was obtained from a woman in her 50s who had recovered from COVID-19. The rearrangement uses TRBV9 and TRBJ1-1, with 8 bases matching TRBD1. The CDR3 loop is CASSVVNRGGEAFF. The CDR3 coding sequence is TGTGCCAGCAGCGTAGTGAACAGGGGGGGTGAAGCTTTCTTT. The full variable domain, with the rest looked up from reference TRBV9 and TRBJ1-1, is DSGVTQTPKHLITATGQRVTLRCSPRSGDLSVYWYQQSLDQGLQFLIQYYNGEERAKGNILERFSAQQFPDLHSELNLSSLELGDSALYFCASSVVNRGGEAFFGQGTRLTVV.